This TCR beta chain was sequenced for a study of siplizumab effects on memory and regulatory T cells. Comments on this clone: Antigen unknown.

Study observations and caveats: Siplizumab significantly lowered the alloreactive sequences that could be traced to unstimulated CD4+ memory cells. The diversity of naive T cells seemed greater than that of memory cells, and their alloresponse contribution seemed major. Suppression by proliferating Tregs derived from siplizumab cultures was not verified.

Generated by immunoSEQ multiplex PCR, the TCRdb table keeps only in-frame clones and is missing some. There are tens of thousands of clones in the sample; over 75% occur only once, and 1.5% to 2% lies in the top ten. Germline assignment: CDR1 SGHTA and CDR2 FQGTGA. This CDR3 is built from 14 residues. V was trimmed by 5 bases and J by 4 bases, leaving 11 bases between them. The sequence derives from a human donor in good health. The chain carries TRBV7-3 and TRBJ2-2, with D perhaps matching TRBD2 (7 bases). Sequencing input: Tregs sorted from blood. CDR3 region: CASSHGGRTGELFF. The DNA for the CDR3 is TGTGCCAGCAGCCACGGGGGGCGCACCGGGGAGCTGTTTTTT.